This T cell receptor beta chain originates from a study of technical replicates of blood from several donors. The CDR3 spans 14 residues. CDR1 is MGHDK and CDR2 is SYGVNS in the germline V gene. Trimming at V came to 3 bases and at J to 9 bases, leaving 10 bases not matched to a gene. Sequencing used immunoSEQ multiplex PCR; TCRdb keeps in-frame clones, though not all of them. The data show about 73,000 clones, 93% seen once. The sample taken for sequencing was T cells isolated from PBMCs. The TCR comes from a human donor in good health. This chain uses TRBV25-1 with TRBJ2-7, with 8 positions matching TRBD2. CDR3 loop: CASSDGERERGQYF. Here the CDR3 DNA reads TGTGCCAGCAGTGATGGAGAGCGGGAGAGGGGGCAGTACTTC.